The source of this T cell receptor (beta chain) is a study of PD-1 blockade in classical Hodgkin lymphoma. Study information: Intravenous nivolumab at 3 mg/kg was given to patients every 2 weeks.

The ends lost 6 bases at V and 7 bases at J; junction bases unmatched: 7. Germline CDR1 is SNHLY and CDR2 is FYNNEI. The CDR3 is made up of 15 amino acids. Every patient had relapsed following autologous stem cell transplantation, and cohorts differed in brentuximab vedotin exposure. Details on this clone: The antigen is unknown.

Produced via immunoSEQ multiplex PCR; TCRdb's table is partial and in-frame only. The repertoire has tens of thousands of clones, 65% to 75% of them found once; the top ten carry about a quarter. Study-wide results and limits: Any patient who commenced nivolumab under 1 year after ASCT was excluded. Similar baseline diversity was found in complete responders and newly diagnosed patients. Compared with baseline, CD4+ but not CD8+ TCR diversity had risen significantly by C4D1.

The V gene is TRBV2, the J gene TRBJ1-6; 9 nucleotides match TRBD1. This material consisted of peripheral blood mononuclear cells (PBMCs), taken before the second cycle of nivolumab. The receptor's source is a human donor with classical Hodgkin lymphoma. CDR3 sequence (DNA): TGTGCCAGCAGAGCTGCGACAGGGGGAAATTCACCCCTCCACTTT. Amino acid sequence: CASRAATGGNSPLHF.